This T cell receptor beta chain was retrieved from a study of blood T cell repertoires in COVID-19. V dropped 4 bases and J dropped 5; count of bases not matched to a gene: 12. Germline V gives CDR1 SGHDT, CDR2 YYEEEE. The CDR3 loop spans 15 amino acids. TCRdb's copy holds only in-frame clones and misses some; the assay was immunoSEQ multiplex PCR. The sample carries 250,000 or so clones, around 87% recorded once. The sequence was obtained from a woman aged 35 to 49 who had recovered from COVID-19. The V call is TRBV5-6, the J call TRBJ2-7; 7 nucleotides line up with TRBD1. Sequencing was done on a sample of peripheral blood. The CDR3 DNA reads TGTGCCAGCAGCAACACCAAGACAGGGTCAGACGAGCAGTACTTC. Translated: CASSNTKTGSDEQYF.